The clone carrying this T cell receptor beta chain was detected once. Its antigen is unidentified. TCRdb's table, derived via immunoSEQ multiplex PCR, lists solely in-frame clones and lacks some. The sample includes some 170,000 clones, 85% to 90% seen only once; the top ten take 1.5% to 2%. Germline V gives CDR1 LNHDA, CDR2 SQIVND (reference sequence). This CDR3 has 16 amino acids. V lost 5 bases to trimming and J lost 0 bases; unmatched junction nucleotides: 8. The data were obtained in a study of T cell responses to AZD1222 COVID-19 vaccine. Study-level findings and limits: Only six AZD1222 recipients tested seropositive at baseline. CD4 TCRs linked to vaccination spanned spike, dominating at 160-218 and 743-854. Two AZD1222 administrations were followed by greater Spike-specific TCR breadth and depth.

This receptor was taken from an adult in good health. Sequencing used peripheral blood, obtained on day 0 of AZD1222 vaccination. The chain joins TRBV19 to TRBJ1-1, with 8 bases matching TRBD1. The CDR3 DNA sequence: TGTGCCAGTAGTCCGAGGACAGGGCGTATGAACACTGAAGCTTTCTTT. Its protein product is CASSPRTGRMNTEAFF.